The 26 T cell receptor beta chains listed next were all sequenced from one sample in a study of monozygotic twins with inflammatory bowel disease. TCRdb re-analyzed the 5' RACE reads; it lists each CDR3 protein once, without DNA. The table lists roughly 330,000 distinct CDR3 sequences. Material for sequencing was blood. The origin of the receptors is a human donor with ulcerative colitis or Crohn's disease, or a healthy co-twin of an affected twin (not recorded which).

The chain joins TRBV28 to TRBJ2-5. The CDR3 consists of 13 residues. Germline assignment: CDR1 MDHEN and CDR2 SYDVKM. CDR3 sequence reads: CASRFRFKETQYF.

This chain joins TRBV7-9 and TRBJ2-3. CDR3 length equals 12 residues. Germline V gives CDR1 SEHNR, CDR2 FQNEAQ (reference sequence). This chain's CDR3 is CASSLVTGTQYF.

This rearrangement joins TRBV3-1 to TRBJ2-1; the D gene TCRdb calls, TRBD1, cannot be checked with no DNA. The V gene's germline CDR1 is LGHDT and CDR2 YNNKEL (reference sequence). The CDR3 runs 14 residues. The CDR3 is CASSQARTNNEQFF.

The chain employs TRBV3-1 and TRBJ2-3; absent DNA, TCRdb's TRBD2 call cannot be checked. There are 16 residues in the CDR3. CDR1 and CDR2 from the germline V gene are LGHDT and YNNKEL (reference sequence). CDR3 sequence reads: CASSDGLAGPTDTQYF.

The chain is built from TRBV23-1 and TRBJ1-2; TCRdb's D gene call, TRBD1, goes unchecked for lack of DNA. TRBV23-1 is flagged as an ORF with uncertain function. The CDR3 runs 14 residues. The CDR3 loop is CASSLSPGGGGYTF.

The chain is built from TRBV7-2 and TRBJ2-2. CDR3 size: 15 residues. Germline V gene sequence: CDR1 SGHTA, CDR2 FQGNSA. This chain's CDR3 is CASFSRQMRSGELFF.

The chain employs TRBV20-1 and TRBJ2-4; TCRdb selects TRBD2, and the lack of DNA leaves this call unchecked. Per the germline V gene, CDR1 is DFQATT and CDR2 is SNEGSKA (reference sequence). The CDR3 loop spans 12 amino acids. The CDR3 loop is CSAPSGTRFQYF.

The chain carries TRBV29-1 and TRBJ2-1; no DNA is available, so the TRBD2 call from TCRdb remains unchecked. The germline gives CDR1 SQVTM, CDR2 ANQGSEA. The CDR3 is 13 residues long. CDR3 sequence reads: CSVGEREGLEQFF.

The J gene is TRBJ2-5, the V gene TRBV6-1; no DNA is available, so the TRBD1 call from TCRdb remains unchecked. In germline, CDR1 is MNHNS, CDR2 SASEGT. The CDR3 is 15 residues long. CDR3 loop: CASSADRGTRETQYF.

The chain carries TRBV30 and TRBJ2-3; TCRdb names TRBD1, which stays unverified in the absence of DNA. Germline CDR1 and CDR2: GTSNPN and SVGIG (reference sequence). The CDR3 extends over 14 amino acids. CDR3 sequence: CAWMAGVGTDTQYF.

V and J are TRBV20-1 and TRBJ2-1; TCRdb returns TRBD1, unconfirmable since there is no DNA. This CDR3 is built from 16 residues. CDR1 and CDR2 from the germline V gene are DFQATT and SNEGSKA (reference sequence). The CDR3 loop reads CSARDQGASTYNEQFF.

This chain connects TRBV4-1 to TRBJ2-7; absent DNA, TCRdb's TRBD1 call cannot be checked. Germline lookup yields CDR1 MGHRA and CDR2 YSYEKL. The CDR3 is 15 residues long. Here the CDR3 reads CASSQNRGGSYEQYF.

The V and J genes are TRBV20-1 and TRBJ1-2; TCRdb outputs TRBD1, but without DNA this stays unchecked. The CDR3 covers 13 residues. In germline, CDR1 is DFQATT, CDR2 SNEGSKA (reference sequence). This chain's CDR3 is CSAPKGTFPGYTF.

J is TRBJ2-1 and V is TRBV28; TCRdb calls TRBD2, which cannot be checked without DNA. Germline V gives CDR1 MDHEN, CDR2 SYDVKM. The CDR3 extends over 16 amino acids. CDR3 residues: CASIDSGIQSYNEQFF.

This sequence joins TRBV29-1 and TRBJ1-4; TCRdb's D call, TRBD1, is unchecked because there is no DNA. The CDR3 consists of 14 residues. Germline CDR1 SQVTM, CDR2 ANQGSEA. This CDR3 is CSVAPGTGGEKLFF.

CDR3 sequence reads: CASSRGQGLSGELFF. This chain joins TRBV7-9 and TRBJ2-2; there is no DNA to check the TCRdb D call of TRBD1. The CDR3 consists of 15 residues. CDR1 is SEHNR and CDR2 is FQNEAQ in the germline V gene (reference sequence).

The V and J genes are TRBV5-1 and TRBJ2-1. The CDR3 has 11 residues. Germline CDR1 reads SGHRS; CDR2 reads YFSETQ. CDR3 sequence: CASSLFGVWFF.

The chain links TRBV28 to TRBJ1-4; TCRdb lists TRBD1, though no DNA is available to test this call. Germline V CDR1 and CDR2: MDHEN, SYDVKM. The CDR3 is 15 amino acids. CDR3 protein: CASSLGDSHNEKLFF.

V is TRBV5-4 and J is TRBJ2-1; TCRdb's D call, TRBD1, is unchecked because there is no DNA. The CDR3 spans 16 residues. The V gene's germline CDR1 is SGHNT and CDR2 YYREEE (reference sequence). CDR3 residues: CASSSLQGVGNNEQFF.

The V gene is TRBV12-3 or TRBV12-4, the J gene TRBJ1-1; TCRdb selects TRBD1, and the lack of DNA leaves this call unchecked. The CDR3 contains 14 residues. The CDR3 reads CASTPTGWDTEAFF.

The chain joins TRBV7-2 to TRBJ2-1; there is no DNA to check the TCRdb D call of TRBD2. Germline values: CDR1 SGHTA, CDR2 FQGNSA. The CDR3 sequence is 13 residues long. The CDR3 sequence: CASKAGVYNEQFF.

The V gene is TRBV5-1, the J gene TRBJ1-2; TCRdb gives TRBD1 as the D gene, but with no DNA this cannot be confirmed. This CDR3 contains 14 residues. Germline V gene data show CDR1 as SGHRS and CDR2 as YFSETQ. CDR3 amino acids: CASRPPGTGDGYTF. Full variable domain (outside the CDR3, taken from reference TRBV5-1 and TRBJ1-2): KAGVTQTPRYLIKTRGQQVTLSCSPISGHRSVSWYQQTPGQGLQFLFEYFSETQRNKGNFPGRFSGRQFSNSRSEMNVSTLELGDSALYLCASRPPGTGDGYTFGSGTRLTVV.

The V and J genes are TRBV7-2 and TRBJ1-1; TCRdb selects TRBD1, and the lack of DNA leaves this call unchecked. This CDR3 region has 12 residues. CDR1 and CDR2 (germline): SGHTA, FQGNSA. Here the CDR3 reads CASSLDWGLAFF.

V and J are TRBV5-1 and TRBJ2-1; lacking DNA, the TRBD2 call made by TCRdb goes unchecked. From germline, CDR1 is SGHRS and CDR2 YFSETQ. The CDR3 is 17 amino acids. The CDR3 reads CASSGTSGPISYNEQFF.

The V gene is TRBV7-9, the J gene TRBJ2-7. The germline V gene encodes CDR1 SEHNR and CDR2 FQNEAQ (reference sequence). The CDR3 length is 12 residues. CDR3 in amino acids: CASSVTSYEQYF.

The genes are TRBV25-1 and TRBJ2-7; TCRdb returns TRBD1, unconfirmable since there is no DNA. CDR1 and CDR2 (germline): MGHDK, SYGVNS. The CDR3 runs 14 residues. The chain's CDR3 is CASRMAGETYEQYF.